Following are 20 T cell receptor beta chains from one sample sequenced in a study of CD8+CD57+ T cells in acquired aplastic anemia. TCR beta VDJ and CDR3 profiles were obtained from a genomic DNA template. From the reads, TCRdb called clonotypes with MiXCR, one entry per CDR3 protein. This table holds about 130,000 distinct CDR3 sequences, 35% to 50% found once. The sample taken for sequencing was sorted CD4+, CD8+, or CD8+CD57+ T cells (not recorded which) from PBMCs. Every receptor here comes from a human donor in good health, serving as a control.

This clonotype turned up a few times. The gene calls are TRBV19 and TRBJ2-5, with TRBD2 identical over 14 bases. There are 15 residues in the CDR3. Looked up from germline, CDR1 is LNHDA and CDR2 is SQIVND (reference sequence). The junction had 4 bases not matched to a gene; V was cut back by 6 bases and J by 4 bases. The CDR3: CASRGLAGVGETQYF. CDR3 DNA: TGTGCCAGTAGGGGACTAGCGGGAGTTGGAGAGACCCAGTACTTC.

This clonotype was observed many times. The CDR3 DNA reads TGTGCCAGCAGCTTCCGCCCCGGGACTAGCGGGAGGGCCACCGGGGAGCTGTTTTTT. The encoded protein is CASSFRPGTSGRATGELFF. The chain links TRBV11-2 to TRBJ2-2; TRBD2 matches at 16 bases. The ends lost 3 bases at V and 4 bases at J; junction bases unmatched: 8. Germline V lookup: CDR1 SGHAT, CDR2 FQNNGV. The CDR3 totals 19 residues.

A word on this clonotype: Given the absence of the conserved phenylalanine or tryptophan at the CDR3 end, a read error is likely. J is TRBJ1-6 and V is TRBV19; D gene unclear. The CDR3 spans 14 residues. Germline CDR1 is LNHDA and CDR2 is SQIVND (reference sequence). The V gene lost 2 bases and the J gene lost 5 bases, with 7 bases spanning the gap. DNA for the CDR3: TGTGCCAGTAGTATAAGTCGGAATAATTCACCCCTCCACGTT. It specifies CASSISRNNSPLHV.

This clonotype was recorded a few times. This rearrangement joins TRBV12-3 or TRBV12-4 to TRBJ2-2, with a weak D call TRBD1 (6 bases). The CDR3 is made up of 14 amino acids. The V gene lost 7 bases and the J gene lost 8 bases, with 17 bases spanning the gap. CDR3 DNA sequence: TGTGCCAGCACCCTGGGGGACAAAGGGGGGGAGCTGTTTTTT. Translation: CASTLGDKGGELFF.

This clonotype appeared many times. The chain recombines TRBV3-1 with TRBJ2-7, with a weak D call TRBD2 (5 bases). V was shortened by 4 bases and J by 3 bases, with 13 bases between the two germline ends. There are 14 residues in the CDR3. Germline CDR1 and CDR2: LGHDT and YNNKEL (reference sequence). The CDR3: CASSPREGNYEQYF. The DNA for the CDR3 is TGTGCCAGCAGCCCCAGAGAGGGAAACTACGAGCAGTACTTC.

A remark on this clonotype: The junction departs from germline at one end; a sequencing error may be responsible. CDR3 protein: CASSESANRGHEQHF. The CDR3 DNA reads TGCGCCAGCAGTGAGTCGGCGAACAGGGGGCACGAGCAGCACTTC. J is TRBJ2-7 and V is TRBV10-1; TRBD1 aligns across 9 bases. CDR1 and CDR2 (germline): WNHNN, SYGVQD (reference sequence). The CDR3 is made up of 15 amino acids.

There are many counts of this clonotype. The chain uses TRBV15 and TRBJ2-1; D not certain. This CDR3 has 12 residues. Germline V gives CDR1 LNHNV, CDR2 YYDKDF (reference sequence). The germline V and J ends were trimmed by 4 bases and 4 bases, with 5 bases remaining between them. This CDR3 reads CATSKVYNEQFF. CDR3 nucleotide sequence: TGTGCCACCAGCAAGGTTTACAATGAGCAGTTCTTC.

The sample holds many counts of this clonotype. V is TRBV20-1 and J is TRBJ2-2, with 7 positions matching TRBD2. Germline CDR1 is DFQATT and CDR2 is SNEGSKA (reference sequence). CDR3 length equals 15 residues. V was clipped by 3 bases and J by 8 bases; unmatched bases: 12. The CDR3 DNA sequence: TGCAGTGCTAGTTCCGGGCGCGGGAGAGCAGGGGAGCTGTTTTTT. Amino acid sequence: CSASSGRGRAGELFF.

This clonotype came up many times. V and J are TRBV20-1 and TRBJ2-5, with a weak D call TRBD1 (5 bases). V was trimmed by 5 bases and J by 1 base, leaving 14 bases between them. The CDR3 length is 14 residues. Looked up from germline, CDR1 is DFQATT and CDR2 is SNEGSKA (reference sequence). CDR3 protein: CSARQGVSQETQYF. The CDR3 region has the DNA TGCAGTGCTCGCCAAGGGGTTAGCCAAGAGACCCAGTACTTC.

This clonotype is labeled as medium-sized (0.01 to 0.1%). The chain uses TRBV19 and TRBJ1-5; TRBD1 might be the D (5 bases). Germline V gene sequence: CDR1 LNHDA, CDR2 SQIVND (reference sequence). The V end was cut by 5 bases, the J end by 6 bases, with 11 bases between. The CDR3 has 13 residues. CDR3 amino acids: CASSGAETQPQHF. DNA for the CDR3: TGTGCCAGTAGTGGGGCGGAGACTCAGCCCCAGCATTTT.

The genes are TRBV10-3 and TRBJ2-2, with D unclear. This CDR3 comprises 12 residues. The V end lost 3 bases, the J end lost 5 bases, and 4 bases lay between the germline ends. Germline values: CDR1 ENHRY, CDR2 SYGVKD. CDR3 protein: CAISDRTGELFF. Written as DNA, the CDR3 is TGTGCCATCAGTGACAGGACCGGGGAGCTGTTTTTT.

V is TRBV15 and J is TRBJ2-1; D gene ambiguous. The CDR3 extends over 15 amino acids. Germline values: CDR1 LNHNV, CDR2 YYDKDF (reference sequence). V lost 0 bases to trimming and J lost 0 bases, with 6 bases between them. CDR3 protein: CATSREASSYNEQFF. The CDR3 nucleotides read TGTGCCACCAGCAGAGAAGCGAGCTCCTACAATGAGCAGTTCTTC.

This sequence joins TRBV30 and TRBJ1-4; D call uncertain. V was clipped by 2 bases and J by 0 bases, with 7 bases between them. There are 14 residues in the CDR3. Germline V gives CDR1 GTSNPN, CDR2 SVGIG (reference sequence). The CDR3 region is CAWSIGPTNEKLFF. In DNA form, the CDR3 reads TGTGCCTGGAGTATTGGCCCAACTAATGAAAAACTGTTTTTT.

This clonotype was seen at least ten times. V is TRBV7-9 and J is TRBJ1-1; TRBD1 aligns across 9 bases. This CDR3 region has 14 residues. Germline values: CDR1 SEHNR, CDR2 FQNEAQ (reference sequence). Trimming took 5 bases from V and 5 from J; bases not matched to a gene: 6. The DNA of the CDR3 is TGTGCCAGCAGCCGGGACAGGGCTAAGACTGAAGCTTTCTTT. It specifies CASSRDRAKTEAFF.

At least ten counts were recorded for this clonotype. This sequence joins TRBV4-1 and TRBJ2-5; 10 positions match TRBD1. V lost 1 base to trimming and J lost 5 bases; unmatched junction nucleotides: 7. The CDR3 totals 16 residues. Germline CDR1 and CDR2: MGHRA and YSYEKL. CDR3 residues: CASSQVGQGGKETQYF. The DNA for the CDR3 is TGCGCCAGCAGCCAAGTCGGACAGGGGGGGAAGGAGACCCAGTACTTC.

This clonotype was detected ten times or more. The chain has TRBV7-2 and TRBJ2-2; D is possibly TRBD2 (5 bases). This CDR3 has 14 amino acids. The V gene lost 2 bases and the J gene lost 4 bases, with 8 bases spanning the gap. CDR1 and CDR2 from the germline V gene are SGHTA and FQGNSA. The CDR3 here is CASSLTRSTGELFF. CDR3 sequence (DNA): TGTGCCAGCAGCTTAACTAGATCCACCGGGGAGCTGTTTTTT.

This clonotype was seen at least ten times. This chain links TRBV11-2 with TRBJ2-7; TRBD2 agrees at 13 bases. Per germline, CDR1 SGHAT and CDR2 FQNNGV. The ends lost 4 bases at V and 0 bases at J; junction bases unmatched: 9. There are 18 residues in the CDR3. The CDR3 spells CASSWTRLAGGSSYEQYF. The CDR3 region has the DNA TGTGCCAGCAGCTGGACACGACTAGCGGGAGGTAGCTCCTACGAGCAGTACTTC.

This clonotype was recorded many times. The chain uses TRBV4-2 and TRBJ2-7; TRBD1 agrees at 8 bases. Trimming removed 4 bases from V and 0 bases from J; junction bases left unmatched: 5. The CDR3 consists of 15 residues. In germline, CDR1 is LGHNA, CDR2 YNFKEQ. CDR3 nucleotides: TGTGCCAGCAGCCCAGGACAGGGCATCTCCTACGAGCAGTACTTC. This sequence encodes CASSPGQGISYEQYF.

This chain links TRBV12-3 or TRBV12-4 with TRBJ2-1; TRBD2 agrees at 7 bases. The V and J ends lost 5 bases and 6 bases, in that order; junction bases with no gene match: 10. The CDR3 is 15 residues long. The DNA for the CDR3 is TGTGCCAGCAGTCAGTTAGCGGGTCACTGCAATGAGCAGTTCTTC. Encoded protein: CASSQLAGHCNEQFF.

This clonotype occurred once. Just one base apart from a much larger clone, this may be a read error. The V call is TRBV5-6, the J call TRBJ2-1; the D is unclear. CDR1 and CDR2 from the germline V gene are SGHDT and YYEEEE. V gave up 0 bases and J gave up 6 bases, with 10 bases separating them. CDR3 length: 14 amino acids. For the CDR3, the DNA is TGTGCCAGCAGCTTGGTTGTGACGGCCAATGAGCAGTTCTTC. The encoded protein is CASSLVVTANEQFF.